The 30 T cell receptor beta chains given below trace back to one sample, sequenced in a study of blood T cells in healthy people across ages. Alongside a J-beta primer mix, a sample-barcoded 5' primer served in a second PCR lasting about 7 to 12 cycles. In TCRdb, the 5' RACE reads were re-called with MiXCR into one record per CDR3 protein. This sample carries 1.5 million to 2 million distinct CDR3 sequences, 28% of them seen once, and the ten largest clones take roughly 8%. The sample consisted of blood. The source of these receptors is a woman aged 25-40 years in good health.

The chain is built from TRBV12-5 and TRBJ2-1; TRBD2 matches at 8 bases. This CDR3 is built from 18 residues. Germline CDR1 is LGHNT and CDR2 is FRNRAP. V lost 3 bases and J lost 5; bases outside the gene matches: 15. The CDR3 DNA reads TGTGCTAGTGGTTTATCAAGCGGGAGTCCTACTGGGGACAATGAGCAGTTCTTC. Translating gives CASGLSSGSPTGDNEQFF.

The rearrangement links TRBV20-1 to TRBJ1-1, with 7 bases identical to TRBD1. The germline V gene has CDR1 DFQATT and CDR2 SNEGSKA (reference sequence). The CDR3 consists of 11 residues. Trimming at V came to 3 bases and at J to 7 bases, leaving 2 bases not matched to a gene. The CDR3 protein is CSASQGDEAFF. In DNA form, the CDR3 reads TGCAGTGCTAGCCAGGGGGATGAAGCTTTCTTT.

The rearrangement uses TRBV29-1 and TRBJ2-5; 13 positions agree with TRBD2. Unmatched junction bases numbered 8, after V lost 8 bases and J lost 5 bases. The CDR3 is made up of 14 amino acids. Germline CDR1 SQVTM, CDR2 ANQGSEA. The CDR3 protein is CSTQGLAGDETQYF. The CDR3 nucleotides are TGCAGCACCCAAGGACTAGCGGGAGATGAGACCCAGTACTTC.

The V and J genes are TRBV7-3 and TRBJ1-2; no clear D gene. Between the trimmed V and J ends, which lost 0 bases and 4 bases, there was a span of 9 bases. CDR3 length equals 14 residues. Looked up from germline, CDR1 is SGHTA and CDR2 is FQGTGA. The CDR3 loop is CASSLTASAYGYTF. The DNA of the CDR3 is TGTGCCAGCAGCTTAACCGCCTCGGCCTATGGCTACACCTTC.

This clonotype has only a few counts. V usage is TRBV6-5 and J usage is TRBJ2-1, with 8 bases matching TRBD2. The V gene end was trimmed by 3 bases and the J gene end by 4 bases; junction bases not matched to a gene: 5. The germline V gene has CDR1 MNHEY and CDR2 SVGAGI. The CDR3 loop spans 15 amino acids. The CDR3 DNA sequence: TGTGCCAGCAGTTATGAGGGCGGGGGGTACAATGAGCAGTTCTTC. Translating gives CASSYEGGGYNEQFF.

The chain combines TRBV18 with TRBJ1-2; 8 nucleotides match TRBD1. Germline V gives CDR1 KGHSH, CDR2 LQKENI. V gave up 1 base and J gave up 4 bases; unmatched junction bases: 2. The CDR3 contains 14 residues. CDR3 nucleotide sequence: TGTGCCAGCTCACCACAGGACAGGGCCTATGGCTACACCTTC. This gives the protein CASSPQDRAYGYTF.

The chain couples TRBV20-1 to TRBJ1-1; D remains unclear. Trimming removed 2 bases from V and 5 bases from J, with 12 bases in between. The CDR3 consists of 13 residues. CDR1 is DFQATT, CDR2 SNEGSKA, per germline (reference sequence). CDR3 nucleotides: TGCAGTGCTAGAAATCAGGAGGGTACTGAAGCTTTCTTT. It translates to CSARNQEGTEAFF.

This rearrangement joins TRBV29-1 to TRBJ1-1; maybe TRBD1 (5 bases). CDR3 length: 12 residues. Germline assignment: CDR1 SQVTM and CDR2 ANQGSEA. Trimming pared 5 bases from V and 5 bases from J, leaving 12 bases between. The CDR3, as DNA: TGCAGCGTTTTAGCTTGGGGGACTGAAGCTTTCTTT. Translation gives CSVLAWGTEAFF.

V gene TRBV12-3 or TRBV12-4 combines with J gene TRBJ1-2; 9 bases are a match to TRBD1. Trimming cost V 4 bases and J 7 bases; bases outside gene matches: 10. The CDR3 consists of 15 residues. CDR3 region: CASSSTGGSSTGYTF. As DNA, the CDR3 is TGTGCCAGCAGTTCGACAGGGGGATCTAGTACTGGCTACACCTTC.

This clonotype has a count of ten or more. The CDR3 bases are TGCAGCGTTGAAACGAACAATGAGCAGTTCTTC. It yields the protein CSVETNNEQFF. The chain is built from TRBV29-1 and TRBJ2-1; D remains unclear. Germline V gene lookup returns CDR1 SQVTM and CDR2 ANQGSEA. V lost 2 bases and J lost 5, with 4 bases in between. The CDR3 extends over 11 amino acids.

This CDR3 reads CATSSDRGLFGTQYF. The CDR3 region has the DNA TGTGCCACCAGCAGCGACAGGGGTCTATTTGGGACCCAGTACTTC. This chain links TRBV15 with TRBJ2-5; 8 bases are shared with TRBD1. V was pared by 3 bases and J by 7 bases, with 10 bases of the junction left unmatched. Germline V CDR1 and CDR2: LNHNV, YYDKDF (reference sequence). The CDR3 is made up of 15 amino acids. The full variable domain, its missing parts supplied by reference TRBV15 and TRBJ2-5, is DAMVIQNPRYQVTQFGKPVTLSCSQTLNHNVMYWYQQKSSQAPKLLFHYYDKDFNNEADTPDNFQSRRPNTSFCFLDIRSPGLGDTAMYLCATSSDRGLFGTQYFGPGTRLLVL.

The count of this clonotype is one. A much bigger clone sits one base away, suggesting this may be a read error. The genes are TRBV7-2 and TRBJ2-1; D is unclear. The germline CDR1 and CDR2 sequences are SGHTA and FQGNSA. The CDR3 length is 13 residues. For the CDR3, the DNA is TGTGTCAGCAGCACGTACAGCTACAATGAGCAGTTCTTC. It encodes CVSSTYSYNEQFF.

This clonotype was found once. Possible read error: a much larger clone is one base away. The chain has TRBV20-1 and TRBJ2-5; D may be TRBD1 (6 bases). Germline V gene lookup returns CDR1 DFQATT and CDR2 SNEGSKA (reference sequence). The CDR3 runs to 14 residues. The CDR3 protein is CSAMLGGTQGTQYF. The DNA for the CDR3 is TGCAGTGCGATGCTTGGGGGCACACAAGGGACCCAGTACTTC.

This chain links TRBV29-1 with TRBJ1-4; tentative D call: TRBD1 (6 bases). The CDR3 spans 13 residues. CDR1 SQVTM and CDR2 ANQGSEA come from the germline V gene. V gave up 0 bases and J gave up 9 bases, with 11 bases separating them. For the CDR3, the DNA is TGCAGCGTTGAAGAGGGGGCGAGGAAAAAACTGTTTTTT. The encoded protein is CSVEEGARKKLFF.

This clonotype was seen only a few times. J is TRBJ2-3 and V is TRBV7-2; unclear D gene. This CDR3 has 14 amino acids. Per germline, CDR1 SGHTA and CDR2 FQGNSA. V was cut by 3 bases and J by 1 base, with 8 bases left in between. CDR3 nucleotides: TGTGCCAGCAGCTTTATCTGGGGCACAGATACGCAGTATTTT. Translating gives CASSFIWGTDTQYF.

The V and J genes are TRBV7-9 and TRBJ1-2; no reliable D call. The CDR3 extends over 17 amino acids. The germline V gene encodes CDR1 SEHNR and CDR2 FQNEAQ (reference sequence). Trimming stripped 1 base from V and 8 bases from J, with 23 bases between. CDR3 sequence reads: CASSLGPILGDTYGYTF. Written as DNA, the CDR3 is TGTGCCAGCAGCTTAGGCCCTATACTGGGCGATACCTACGGCTACACCTTC.

This clonotype was counted only a few times. The chain carries TRBV10-3 and TRBJ2-1; D gene ambiguous. The CDR3 is made up of 11 amino acids. Germline CDR1 and CDR2: ENHRY and SYGVKD. With 4 bases removed from V and 12 bases from J, the gap between germline ends came to 10 bases. The CDR3 here is CAISVSDAQFF. The CDR3 nucleotides read TGTGCCATCAGTGTAAGTGATGCGCAGTTCTTC.

V usage is TRBV20-1 and J usage is TRBJ2-5, with D possibly matching TRBD2 (6 bases). This CDR3 is built from 14 residues. The V gene lost 5 bases and the J gene lost 11 bases, with 24 bases spanning the gap. Germline CDR1 reads DFQATT; CDR2 reads SNEGSKA (reference sequence). The CDR3: CSARRGLPLNEQYF. The CDR3 region has the DNA TGCAGTGCTCGACGGGGACTCCCGCTGAATGAGCAGTACTTC.

This clonotype was observed many times. The chain combines TRBV7-9 with TRBJ2-1; 8 nucleotides agree with TRBD2. The CDR3 totals 14 residues. J gave up 4 bases and V 9 bases, and 8 bases lay outside the gene matches. Per germline, CDR1 SEHNR and CDR2 FQNEAQ (reference sequence). CDR3 bases: TGTGCCAGTTCGAGCGGGGGCCCTTACAATGAGCAGTTCTTC. Its protein is CASSSGGPYNEQFF.

This clonotype was counted at least ten times. The chain is built from TRBV5-5 and TRBJ2-7, with 7 bases matching TRBD1. CDR3 size: 12 residues. CDR1 SGHKS and CDR2 YYEKEE come from the germline V gene (reference sequence). V shed 3 bases, J shed 6 bases, and the junction held 3 bases outside the gene matches. The CDR3 is CASSSQGFEQYF. The CDR3 DNA reads TGTGCCAGCAGCTCACAGGGGTTCGAGCAGTACTTC.

The chain combines TRBV14 with TRBJ2-1, with TRBD2 matching 8 bases. Trimming took 4 bases from V and 6 from J; bases not matched to a gene: 5. This CDR3 spans 14 amino acids. Germline V CDR1 and CDR2: SGHDN, FVKESK. DNA for the CDR3: TGTGCCAGCAGCCGACGGGGGGGGTCCAATGAGCAGTTCTTC. Translation: CASSRRGGSNEQFF.

This sequence joins TRBV7-2 and TRBJ1-6; a weak D match, TRBD1 (6 bases). Trimming removed 5 bases at V and 7 bases at J, with 15 bases between. The CDR3 spans 15 residues. Germline CDR1 and CDR2: SGHTA and FQGNSA. The CDR3 DNA reads as TGTGCCAGCAGCACCGGACAGCGTTTAAATTCACCCCTCCACTTT. This encodes CASSTGQRLNSPLHF. Supplemented by reference TRBV7-2 and TRBJ1-6, the full variable domain reads GAGVSQSPSNKVTEKGKDVELRCDPISGHTALYWYRQSLGQGLEFLIYFQGNSAPDKSGLPSDRFSAERTGGSVSTLTIQRTQQEDSAVYLCASSTGQRLNSPLHFGNGTRLTVT.

The chain joins TRBV18 to TRBJ2-1; no clear D gene. The CDR3 runs to 14 residues. From germline, CDR1 is KGHSH and CDR2 LQKENI. Trimming pared 4 bases from V and 10 bases from J, leaving 17 bases between. For the CDR3, the DNA is TGTGCCAGCTCACTGCGCTCTTCTGGGCCCGAGCAGTTCTTC. It yields the protein CASSLRSSGPEQFF. Full variable domain (missing parts from reference TRBV18 and TRBJ2-1): NAGVMQNPRHLVRRRGQEARLRCSPMKGHSHVYWYRQLPEEGLKFMVYLQKENIIDESGMPKERFSAEFPKEGPSILRIQQVVRGDSAAYFCASSLRSSGPEQFFGPGTRLTVL.

The J gene is TRBJ2-5, the V gene TRBV3-1; 11 bases match TRBD1. TRBJ2-7 matches the DNA end more closely, so the J call is doubtful. Looked up from germline, CDR1 is LGHDT and CDR2 is YNNKEL (reference sequence). This CDR3 has 17 residues. CDR3 bases: TGTGCCAGCAGCCCCATCATACTAGGACAGGGGGCCAGCGAGCAGTACTTC. Translating gives CASSPIILGQGASEQYF.

This rearrangement joins TRBV3-1 to TRBJ2-1, with 9 positions matching TRBD2. This CDR3 region has 15 residues. Germline CDR1 and CDR2: LGHDT and YNNKEL (reference sequence). The junction had 9 bases not matched to a gene; V was cut back by 6 bases and J by 6 bases. CDR3 in DNA: TGTGCCAGCAGAAGTCCGGGACTAGCATCCAATGAGCAGTTCTTC. It codes for CASRSPGLASNEQFF.

The sample holds a few counts of this clonotype. The chain couples TRBV3-1 to TRBJ2-5; 7 bases map to TRBD1. The CDR3 totals 13 residues. V dropped 6 bases and J dropped 5; count of bases not matched to a gene: 6. CDR1 is LGHDT and CDR2 is YNNKEL in the germline V gene (reference sequence). In DNA, the CDR3 is TGTGCCAGCAGGTGGGGGACAGTCGAGACCCAGTACTTC. It is translated as CASRWGTVETQYF.

This clonotype was seen a handful of times. Its ends do not fully match the called genes, so a read error is possible. The CDR3 bases are TGCGCCAGCAGCGGGACAGGGAACCAAGAGGCCCAGTACTTC. This sequence encodes CASSGTGNQEAQYF. This rearrangement joins TRBV5-1 to TRBJ2-5; 9 positions match TRBD1. In germline, CDR1 is SGHRS, CDR2 YFSETQ. The CDR3 has 14 residues.

This clonotype was seen many times. The chain is built from TRBV6-1 and TRBJ2-6; possibly TRBD2 for D (5 bases). The CDR3 is 20 amino acids. The germline V gene encodes CDR1 MNHNS and CDR2 SASEGT. With 5 bases removed from V and 2 bases from J, the gap between germline ends came to 25 bases. The CDR3 region is CASSRKLRVPILAGANVLTF. The CDR3 nucleotides read TGTGCCAGCAGTCGGAAGTTGAGGGTGCCTATCCTCGCTGGGGCCAACGTCCTGACTTTC.

This clonotype was observed a single time. The chain couples TRBV20-1 to TRBJ2-2, with 11 bases aligning to TRBD2. Per the germline V gene, CDR1 is DFQATT and CDR2 is SNEGSKA (reference sequence). V trimming: 7 bases; J trimming: 7 bases; junction bases outside the gene matches: 11. The CDR3 is made up of 15 amino acids. CDR3 sequence (DNA): TGCAGTGTCCTAACTAGCGGGAGATTCGGCGGGGAGCTGTTTTTT. Protein: CSVLTSGRFGGELFF.

The chain recombines TRBV6-2 or TRBV6-3 with TRBJ2-5; weak D call: TRBD2 (6 bases). CDR1 is MNHEY, CDR2 SVGEGT, per germline. V shed 5 bases and J shed 4 bases, with 14 bases lying between them. The length of the CDR3 is 14 residues. The CDR3 region is CASSPRLGAETQYF. Written as DNA, the CDR3 is TGTGCCAGCAGTCCAAGACTAGGGGCAGAGACCCAGTACTTC.